A selection of T cell receptor beta chains follows, all from one sample in a study of blood T cells in healthy people across ages. TCRdb fed the 5' RACE reads into MiXCR, producing one record per CDR3 protein. The sample comprises 980,000 or so distinct CDR3 sequences, around 48% of which are singletons, and around 15% rests with the top ten. Sequencing input: blood. All receptors come from a man aged 25-45 years in good health. Both conserved end residues are part of each CDR3. D genes are given only for firm matches. The size entry is marked missing in some rows and otherwise reads once, few, many or a size class.

TRBJ2-1 | few | TRBV3-1 | TRBD2 | TGTGCCAGCAGCCACCTGGGACTAGCGGGGGGTCACTACAATGAGCAGTTCTTC | CASSHLGLAGGHYNEQFF
TRBJ2-3 | - | TRBV7-2 | - | TGTGCCAGCAGCTTAGTCTACGCTACCACGGATACGCAGTATTTT | CASSLVYATTDTQYF
TRBJ2-4 | few | TRBV4-1 | TRBD2 | TGCGCCAGCAGCCAAGCGGGGGGAAAAAACATTCAGTACTTC | CASSQAGGKNIQYF
TRBJ2-1 | many | TRBV3-1 | TRBD2 | TGTGCCAGCAGCCAAGTAATCGGAGCAAGCGGGGGGCCCCCCAATGAGCAGTTCTTC | CASSQVIGASGGPPNEQFF
TRBJ1-5 | - | TRBV19 | - | TGTGCCAGTTTGGGCAGAGTAAATAGCAATCAGCCCCAGCATTTT | CASLGRVNSNQPQHF
TRBJ2-4 | - | TRBV7-2 | - | TGTGCCAGCAGCCCAGATTCGGCCCGGGACCAGTACTTC | CASSPDSARDQYF
TRBJ2-3 | - | TRBV2 | - | TGTGCCAGCAGGCTGGCACGAGCGGAAAGCACAGATACGCAGTATTTT | CASRLARAESTDTQYF
TRBJ2-7 | - | TRBV5-4 | - | TGTGCCAGCAGCCCGTCCTCGGATGTGGCCGAGCAGTACTTC | CASSPSSDVAEQYF
TRBJ2-5 | few | TRBV3-1 | TRBD2 | TGTGCCAGCAGCCACGAGCGGGGGGGCCTTGGAGAGACCCAGTACTTC | CASSHERGGLGETQYF
TRBJ2-3 | - | TRBV3-1 | TRBD1 | TGTGCCTGCAGCCAAGAGTGGGGACAGAACCCTAGCACAGATACGCAGTATTTT | CACSQEWGQNPSTDTQYF
TRBJ2-7 | - | TRBV20-1 | TRBD1 | TGCAGTGCTGGACAGGGGGACCTCTACGAGCAGTACTTC | CSAGQGDLYEQYF
TRBJ2-2 | few | TRBV20-1 | TRBD1 | TGCAGTGCTAGAGTACCGGGACAGGGGGACACCGGGGAGCTGTTTTTT | CSARVPGQGDTGELFF
TRBJ2-3 | few | TRBV6-6 | - | TGTGCCAGCAGTTACGAGCGGGGCACAGATACGCAGTATTTT | CASSYERGTDTQYF
TRBJ2-3 | once | TRBV29-1 | - | TGCAGCGTTGAAAAATTAGGGGACCCCACAGATACGCAGTATTTT | CSVEKLGDPTDTQYF
TRBJ2-7 | few | TRBV6-5 | TRBD2 | TGTGCCAGCAGCCAAGACGGGGGGGAAGAGCAGTACTTC | CASSQDGGEEQYF